The rows below give T cell receptor beta chains drawn from one sample of a study of shared clonotypes between healthy human individuals. The protocol was immunoSEQ multiplex PCR, while the TCRdb copy is restricted to in-frame clones and leaves out a portion. The sample yields 1.5 million to 2.5 million clones, around 96% seen once. What was sequenced was naive CD8+ T cells sorted from blood. The receptor source for this set is a man aged 18 to 30 in good health. Both conserved end residues are part of each CDR3. A D gene is named only where the DNA matches it firmly. Clone sizes are given selectively: once, few, many, or a class where the clone is expanded.

V gene	clone size	D gene	J gene	CDR3 protein	CDR3 DNA
TRBV6-6	.	.	TRBJ1-4	CASSYSLGAGKLFF	TGTGCCAGCAGTTACTCGTTAGGGGCGGGAAAACTGTTTTTT
TRBV5-1	.	.	TRBJ2-2	CASSWDPTNTGELFF	TGCGCCAGCAGCTGGGACCCTACGAACACCGGGGAGCTGTTTTTT
TRBV27	once	TRBD2	TRBJ2-1	CATSLAGIGEQFF	TGTGCCACGTCACTAGCGGGAATCGGAGAGCAGTTCTTC
TRBV19	once	.	TRBJ2-6	CASSIDISGANVLTF	TGTGCCAGTAGTATAGATATCTCTGGGGCCAACGTCCTGACTTTC
TRBV2	.	.	TRBJ2-2	CASSLYQHRVELFF	TGTGCCAGCAGCCTCTACCAACACCGGGTCGAGCTGTTTTTT
TRBV15	.	.	TRBJ2-7	CATSRGGDFNEQYF	TGTGCCACCAGCCGCGGAGGGGATTTCAACGAGCAGTACTTC
TRBV30	.	.	TRBJ2-4	CAWSDSDLKNIQYF	TGTGCCTGGAGTGATAGTGACTTAAAAAACATTCAGTACTTC
TRBV15	few	.	TRBJ1-6	CATSRVAGLSPLHF	TGTGCCACCAGCAGAGTGGCAGGGCTTTCACCCCTCCACTTT
TRBV27	.	TRBD1	TRBJ1-5	CASRSRGASNQPQHF	TGTGCCAGCAGATCCAGGGGGGCGAGCAATCAGCCCCAGCATTTT
TRBV27	once	.	TRBJ2-7	CASSLSKGQYEQYF	TGTGCCAGCAGTTTATCGAAGGGTCAATACGAGCAGTACTTC
TRBV6-5	once	.	TRBJ1-1	CASSYGDGNTEAFF	TGTGCCAGCAGTTACGGGGACGGGAACACTGAAGCTTTCTTT
TRBV19	.	TRBD2	TRBJ2-6	CASRDQGLAGEPSGANVLTF	TGTGCCAGTAGGGACCAGGGACTAGCGGGCGAACCCTCTGGGGCCAACGTCCTGACTTTC
TRBV7-8	.	.	TRBJ2-5	CASSPPDKKETQYF	TGTGCCAGCAGCCCCCCCGACAAGAAAGAGACCCAGTACTTC
TRBV7-6	.	.	TRBJ2-3	CASSLARVGAPDTQYF	TGTGCCAGCAGCTTAGCGCGAGTGGGAGCCCCAGATACGCAGTATTTT
TRBV11-2	.	TRBD2	TRBJ2-3	CASSPSGGAKDTQYF	TGTGCCAGCAGCCCAAGCGGGGGGGCGAAAGATACGCAGTATTTT
TRBV5-6	.	.	TRBJ2-7	CASSFGTRSYEQYF	TGTGCCAGCAGCTTCGGGACAAGAAGCTACGAGCAGTACTTC
TRBV4-1	once	.	TRBJ2-2	CASSQDLIPKNTGELFF	TGCGCCAGCAGCCAAGATCTTATTCCCAAAAATACCGGGGAGCTGTTTTTT
TRBV5-6	.	TRBD2	TRBJ2-1	CASSFGTSGYNEQFF	TGTGCCAGCAGCTTCGGGACTAGCGGCTACAATGAGCAGTTCTTC
TRBV6-6	.	.	TRBJ1-1	CASSYLGVEAFF	TGTGCCAGCAGTTACTTGGGGGTTGAAGCTTTCTTT
TRBV11-2	.	.	TRBJ2-7	CASSLPDPREQYF	TGTGCCAGCAGCCTCCCGGACCCGCGCGAGCAGTACTTC
TRBV5-6	.	TRBD1	TRBJ1-3	CASSLKLWLEGAGNTIYF	TGTGCCAGCAGCTTGAAACTCTGGCTCGAGGGGGCGGGAAACACCATATATTTT
TRBV5-4	.	.	TRBJ1-4	CASSFTGGDEKLFF	TGTGCCAGCAGCTTTACTGGGGGCGATGAAAAACTGTTTTTT
TRBV13	few	.	TRBJ2-7	CASSLGRTYEQYF	TGTGCCAGCAGCTTGGGCAGGACCTACGAGCAGTACTTC
TRBV4-1	.	TRBD2	TRBJ2-7	CASSQDWGLAGATEQYF	TGCGCCAGCAGCCAAGATTGGGGGCTAGCGGGGGCCACCGAGCAGTACTTC
TRBV6-1	.	.	TRBJ2-6	CASSELGTEVLTF	TGTGCCAGCAGTGAACTGGGTACAGAAGTCCTGACTTTC
TRBV27	.	.	TRBJ2-7	CASSLYGAGYEQYF	TGTGCCAGCAGTTTATATGGGGCCGGGTACGAGCAGTACTTC
TRBV27	.	.	TRBJ2-5	CASRGWQETQYF	TGTGCCAGCAGAGGGTGGCAAGAGACCCAGTACTTC
TRBV7-9	.	TRBD2	TRBJ2-1	CASRDTTSDDEQFF	TGTGCCAGCAGGGACACTACTAGCGACGATGAGCAGTTCTTC
TRBV7-9	.	TRBD1	TRBJ1-4	CASSLVATGQGNEKLFF	TGTGCCAGCAGCTTAGTTGCCACGGGACAGGGGAATGAAAAACTGTTTTTT
TRBV11-2	.	TRBD1	TRBJ2-7	CASSLGTGGIEQYF	TGTGCCAGCAGCCTCGGGACAGGGGGCATCGAGCAGTACTTC
TRBV6-6	.	.	TRBJ1-1	CASSYRGDLNEAFF	TGTGCCAGCAGTTACCGAGGGGATCTGAATGAAGCTTTCTTT
TRBV5-8	.	.	TRBJ2-1	CASSVVENQLDEQFF	TGTGCCAGCAGCGTCGTGGAGAATCAGCTCGATGAGCAGTTCTTC
TRBV4-1	once	.	TRBJ2-1	CASSGRGYNEQFF	TGCGCCAGCAGCGGCAGGGGCTACAATGAGCAGTTCTTC
TRBV27	.	.	TRBJ2-7	CASSLTVGAGQYF	TGTGCCAGCAGTTTGACTGTTGGAGCGGGGCAGTACTTC
TRBV27	.	TRBD2	TRBJ2-7	CASSSTGGFDEQYF	TGTGCCAGCAGTTCCACGGGGGGGTTCGACGAGCAGTACTTC
TRBV6-5	.	TRBD1	TRBJ2-7	CASSLGQGFEQYF	TGTGCCAGCAGTTTGGGACAGGGATTCGAGCAGTACTTC
TRBV7-2	.	.	TRBJ1-3	CASSLSGGAGNTIYF	TGTGCCAGCAGCTTATCCGGGGGAGCTGGAAACACCATATATTTT
TRBV28	.	TRBD1	TRBJ1-5	CASSLYTGTGEDQPQHF	TGTGCCAGCAGTTTATATACTGGGACAGGGGAAGATCAGCCCCAGCATTTT
TRBV2	once	.	TRBJ2-5	CASSERWEKETQYF	TGTGCCAGCAGTGAAAGGTGGGAGAAGGAGACCCAGTACTTC
TRBV5-4	few	.	TRBJ1-5	CASSLGSDQPQHF	TGTGCCAGCAGCTTGGGTTCCGATCAGCCCCAGCATTTT
TRBV5-1	.	TRBD1	TRBJ2-5	CASRPGTGVLETQYF	TGCGCCAGCAGGCCCGGGACAGGGGTTTTAGAGACCCAGTACTTC
TRBV6-5	.	.	TRBJ2-2	CASSLSYLNTGELFF	TGTGCCAGCAGCCTTAGTTATTTGAACACCGGGGAGCTGTTTTTT